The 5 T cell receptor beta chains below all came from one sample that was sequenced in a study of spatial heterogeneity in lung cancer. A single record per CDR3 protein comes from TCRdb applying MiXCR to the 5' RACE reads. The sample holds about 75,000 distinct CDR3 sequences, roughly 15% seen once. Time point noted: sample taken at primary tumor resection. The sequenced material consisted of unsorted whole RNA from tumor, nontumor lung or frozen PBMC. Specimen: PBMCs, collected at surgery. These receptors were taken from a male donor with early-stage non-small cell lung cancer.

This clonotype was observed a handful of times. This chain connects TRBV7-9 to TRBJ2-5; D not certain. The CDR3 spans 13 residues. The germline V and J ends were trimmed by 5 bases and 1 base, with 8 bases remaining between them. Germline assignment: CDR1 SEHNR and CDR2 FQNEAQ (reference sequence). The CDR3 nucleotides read TGTGCCAGCAGCCCGATGGCCCAAGAGACCCAGTACTTC. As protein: CASSPMAQETQYF.

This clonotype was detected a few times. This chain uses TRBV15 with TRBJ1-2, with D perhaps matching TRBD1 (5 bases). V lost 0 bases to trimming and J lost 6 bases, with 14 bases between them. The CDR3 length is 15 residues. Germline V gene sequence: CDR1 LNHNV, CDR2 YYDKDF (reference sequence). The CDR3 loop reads CATSRDRTGDHGYTF. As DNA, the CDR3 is TGTGCCACCAGCAGAGATAGAACAGGAGACCATGGCTACACCTTC.

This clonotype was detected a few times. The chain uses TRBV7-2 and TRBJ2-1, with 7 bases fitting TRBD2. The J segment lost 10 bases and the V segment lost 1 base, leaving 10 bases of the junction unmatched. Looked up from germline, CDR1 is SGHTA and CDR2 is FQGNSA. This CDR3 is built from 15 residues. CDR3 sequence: CASSLDSDGTKEQFF. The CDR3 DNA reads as TGTGCCAGCAGCTTAGACTCGGACGGGACTAAAGAGCAGTTCTTC.

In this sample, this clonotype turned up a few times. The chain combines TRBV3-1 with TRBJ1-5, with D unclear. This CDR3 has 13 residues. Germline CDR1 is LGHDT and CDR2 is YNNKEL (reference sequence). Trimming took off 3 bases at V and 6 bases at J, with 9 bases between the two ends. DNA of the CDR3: TGTGCCAGCAGCCAGGTCCCCAGTCAGCCCCAGCATTTT. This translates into CASSQVPSQPQHF.

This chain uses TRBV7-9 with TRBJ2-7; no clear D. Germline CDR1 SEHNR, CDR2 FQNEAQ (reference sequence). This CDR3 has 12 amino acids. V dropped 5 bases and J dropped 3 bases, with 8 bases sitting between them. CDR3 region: CASSLGDYEQYF. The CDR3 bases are TGTGCCAGCAGCCTGGGCGACTACGAGCAGTACTTC.